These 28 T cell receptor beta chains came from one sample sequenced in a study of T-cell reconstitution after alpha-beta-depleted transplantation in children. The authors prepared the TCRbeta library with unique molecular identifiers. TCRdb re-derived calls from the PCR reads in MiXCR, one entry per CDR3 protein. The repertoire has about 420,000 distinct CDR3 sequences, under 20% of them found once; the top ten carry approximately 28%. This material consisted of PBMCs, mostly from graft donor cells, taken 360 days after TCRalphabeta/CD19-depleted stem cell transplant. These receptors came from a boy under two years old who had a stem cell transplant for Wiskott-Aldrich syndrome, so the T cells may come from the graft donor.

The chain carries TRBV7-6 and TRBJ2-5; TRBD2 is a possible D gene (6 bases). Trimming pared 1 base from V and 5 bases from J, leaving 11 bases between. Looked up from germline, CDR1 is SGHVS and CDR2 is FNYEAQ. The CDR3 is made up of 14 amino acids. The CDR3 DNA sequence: TGTGCCAGCAGCTTAGGTACTAGCTCGGAGACCCAGTACTTC. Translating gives CASSLGTSSETQYF.

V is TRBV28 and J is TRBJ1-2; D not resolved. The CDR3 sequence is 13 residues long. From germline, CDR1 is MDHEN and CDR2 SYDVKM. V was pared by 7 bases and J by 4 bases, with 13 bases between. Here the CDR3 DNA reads TGTGCCAGCAACGGAGGGCCCCTCTATGGCTACACCTTC. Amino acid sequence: CASNGGPLYGYTF.

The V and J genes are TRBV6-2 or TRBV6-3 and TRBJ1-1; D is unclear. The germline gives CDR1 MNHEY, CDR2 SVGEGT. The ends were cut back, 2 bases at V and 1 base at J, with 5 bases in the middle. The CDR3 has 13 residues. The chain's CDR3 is CASSYRKNTEAFF. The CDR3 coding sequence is TGTGCCAGCAGTTACCGGAAGAACACTGAAGCTTTCTTT.

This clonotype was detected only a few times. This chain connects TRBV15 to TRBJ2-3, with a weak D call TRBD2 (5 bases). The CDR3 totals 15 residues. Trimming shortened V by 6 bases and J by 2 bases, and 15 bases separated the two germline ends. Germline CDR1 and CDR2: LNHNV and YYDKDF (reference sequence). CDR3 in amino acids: CATRPSGFDTDTQYF. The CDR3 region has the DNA TGTGCCACCAGGCCCTCGGGGTTCGACACAGATACGCAGTATTTT. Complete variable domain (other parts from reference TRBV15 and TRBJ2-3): DAMVIQNPRYQVTQFGKPVTLSCSQTLNHNVMYWYQQKSSQAPKLLFHYYDKDFNNEADTPDNFQSRRPNTSFCFLDIRSPGLGDTAMYLCATRPSGFDTDTQYFGPGTRLTVL.

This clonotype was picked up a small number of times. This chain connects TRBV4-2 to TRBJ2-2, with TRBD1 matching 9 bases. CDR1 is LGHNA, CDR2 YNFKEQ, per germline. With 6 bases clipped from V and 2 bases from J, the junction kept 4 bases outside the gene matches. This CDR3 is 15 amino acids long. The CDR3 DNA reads TGTGCCAGCAGACGGGGACAGGGCAACACCGGGGAGCTGTTTTTT. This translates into CASRRGQGNTGELFF.

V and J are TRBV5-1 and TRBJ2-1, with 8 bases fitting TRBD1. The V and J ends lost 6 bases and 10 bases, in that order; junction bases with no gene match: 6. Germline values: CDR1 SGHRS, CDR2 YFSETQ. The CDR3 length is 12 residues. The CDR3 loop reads CASKAGGVEQFF. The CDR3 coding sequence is TGCGCCAGCAAAGCAGGGGGCGTGGAGCAGTTCTTC.

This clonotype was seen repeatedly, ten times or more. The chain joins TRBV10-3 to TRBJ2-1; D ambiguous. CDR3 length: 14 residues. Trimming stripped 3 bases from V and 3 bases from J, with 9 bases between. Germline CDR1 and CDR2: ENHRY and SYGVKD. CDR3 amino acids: CAISERKGYNEQFF. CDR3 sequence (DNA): TGTGCCATCAGTGAAAGGAAGGGCTACAATGAGCAGTTCTTC.

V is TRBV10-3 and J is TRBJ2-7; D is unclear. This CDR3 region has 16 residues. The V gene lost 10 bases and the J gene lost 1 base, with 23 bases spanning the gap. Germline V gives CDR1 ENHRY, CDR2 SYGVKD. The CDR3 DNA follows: TGTGCCACCACTAATAGCACAGTGATACATTCCTACGAGCAGTACTTC. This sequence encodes CATTNSTVIHSYEQYF.

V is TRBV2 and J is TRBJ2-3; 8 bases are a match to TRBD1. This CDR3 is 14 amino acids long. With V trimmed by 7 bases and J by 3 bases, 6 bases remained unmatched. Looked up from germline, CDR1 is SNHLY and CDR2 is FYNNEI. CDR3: CASNSWTGTDTQYF. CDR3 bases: TGTGCCAGCAACTCTTGGACAGGGACAGATACGCAGTATTTT.

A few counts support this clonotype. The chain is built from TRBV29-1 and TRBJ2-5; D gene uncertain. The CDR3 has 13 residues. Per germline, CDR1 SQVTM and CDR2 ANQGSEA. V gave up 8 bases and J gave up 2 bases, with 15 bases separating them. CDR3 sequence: CSTRRLYQETQYF. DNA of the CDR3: TGCAGCACCCGGCGGCTATATCAAGAGACCCAGTACTTC.

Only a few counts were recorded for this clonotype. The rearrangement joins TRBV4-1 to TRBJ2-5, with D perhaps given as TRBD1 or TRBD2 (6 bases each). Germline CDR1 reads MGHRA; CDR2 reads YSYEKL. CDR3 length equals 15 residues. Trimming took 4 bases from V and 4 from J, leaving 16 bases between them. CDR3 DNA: TGCGCCAGCAGCCGGGTGGGTGGGGGGCTAGAGACCCAGTACTTC. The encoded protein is CASSRVGGGLETQYF.

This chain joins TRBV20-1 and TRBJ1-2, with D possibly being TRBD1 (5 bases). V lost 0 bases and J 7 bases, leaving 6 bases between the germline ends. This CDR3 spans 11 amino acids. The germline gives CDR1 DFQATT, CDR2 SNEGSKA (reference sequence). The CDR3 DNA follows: TGCAGTGCTAGAGAGCAGGGTGGCTACACCTTC. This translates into CSAREQGGYTF.

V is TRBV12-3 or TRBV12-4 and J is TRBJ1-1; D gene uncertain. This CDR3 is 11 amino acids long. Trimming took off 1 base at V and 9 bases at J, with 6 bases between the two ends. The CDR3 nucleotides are TGTGCCAGCAGTTTAGTCTGGAAAGCTTTCTTT. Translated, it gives CASSLVWKAFF.

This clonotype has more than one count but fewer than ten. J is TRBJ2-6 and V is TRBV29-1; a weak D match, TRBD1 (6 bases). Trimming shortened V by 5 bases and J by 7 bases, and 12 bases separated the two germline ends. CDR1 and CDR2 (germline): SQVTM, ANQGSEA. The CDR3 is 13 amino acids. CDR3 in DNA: TGCAGCGTTTTTCCGACAGGAGCCAACGTCCTGACTTTC. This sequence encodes CSVFPTGANVLTF.

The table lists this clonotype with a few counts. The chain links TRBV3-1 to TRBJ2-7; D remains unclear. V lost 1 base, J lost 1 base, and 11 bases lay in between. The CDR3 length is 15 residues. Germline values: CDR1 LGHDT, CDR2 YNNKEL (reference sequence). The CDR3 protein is CASSQGKPQSYEQYF. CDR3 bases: TGTGCCAGCAGCCAAGGTAAACCCCAGTCCTACGAGCAGTACTTC.

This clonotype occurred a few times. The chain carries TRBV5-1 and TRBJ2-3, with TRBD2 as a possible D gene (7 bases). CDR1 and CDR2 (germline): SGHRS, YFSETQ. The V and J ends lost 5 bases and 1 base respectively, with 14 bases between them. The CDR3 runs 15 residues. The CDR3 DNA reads TGCGCCAGCAGAAGGGGGGGGCGAGGCACAGATACGCAGTATTTT. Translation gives CASRRGGRGTDTQYF.

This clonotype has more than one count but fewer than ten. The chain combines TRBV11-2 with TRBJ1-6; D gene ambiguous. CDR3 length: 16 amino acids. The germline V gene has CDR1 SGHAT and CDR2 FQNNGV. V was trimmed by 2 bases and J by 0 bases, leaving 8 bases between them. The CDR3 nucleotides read TGTGCCAGCAGCTTAATCCCCAGCTCCTATAATTCACCCCTCCACTTT. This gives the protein CASSLIPSSYNSPLHF.

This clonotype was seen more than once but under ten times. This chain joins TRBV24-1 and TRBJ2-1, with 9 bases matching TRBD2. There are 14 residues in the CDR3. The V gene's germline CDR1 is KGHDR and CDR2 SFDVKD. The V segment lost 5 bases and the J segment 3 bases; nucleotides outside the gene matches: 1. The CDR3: CATSGAGGYNEQFF. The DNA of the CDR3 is TGTGCCACCAGTGGAGCGGGGGGCTACAATGAGCAGTTCTTC.

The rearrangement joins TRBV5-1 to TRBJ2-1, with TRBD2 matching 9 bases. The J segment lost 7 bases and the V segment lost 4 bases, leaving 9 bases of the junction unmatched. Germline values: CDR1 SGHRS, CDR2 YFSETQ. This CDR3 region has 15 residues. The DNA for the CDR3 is TGCGCCAGCAGCCCGGGACTAGCCCCGACTAATGAGCAGTTCTTC. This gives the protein CASSPGLAPTNEQFF.

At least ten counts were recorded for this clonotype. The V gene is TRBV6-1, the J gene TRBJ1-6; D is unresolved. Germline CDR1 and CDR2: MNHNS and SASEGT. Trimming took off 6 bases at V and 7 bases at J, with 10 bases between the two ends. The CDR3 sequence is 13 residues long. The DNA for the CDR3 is TGTGCCAGCAGCCCCATGACGAATTCACCCCTCCACTTT. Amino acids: CASSPMTNSPLHF.

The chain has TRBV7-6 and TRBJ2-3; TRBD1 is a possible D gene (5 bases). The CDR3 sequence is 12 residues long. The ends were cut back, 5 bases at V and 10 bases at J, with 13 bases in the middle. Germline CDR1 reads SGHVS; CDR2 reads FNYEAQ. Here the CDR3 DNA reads TGTGCCAGCAGCCCGGACATCGGGCCGCAGTATTTT. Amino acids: CASSPDIGPQYF.

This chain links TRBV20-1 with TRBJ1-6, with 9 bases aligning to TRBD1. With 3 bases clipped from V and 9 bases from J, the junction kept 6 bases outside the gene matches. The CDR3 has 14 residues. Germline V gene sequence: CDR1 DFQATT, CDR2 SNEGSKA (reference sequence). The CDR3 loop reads CSASPGQGLSPLHF. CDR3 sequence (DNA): TGCAGTGCTAGCCCGGGACAGGGTCTTTCACCCCTCCACTTT.

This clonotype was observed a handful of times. The CDR3 DNA reads as TGTGCCAGCAGCCTCGTGTTGGGGACTAGATCAGATACGCAGTATTTT. It yields the protein CASSLVLGTRSDTQYF. The rearrangement joins TRBV4-2 to TRBJ2-3; TRBD2 matches 8 bases. V trimming: 4 bases; J trimming: 4 bases; junction bases outside the gene matches: 10. CDR1 and CDR2 from the germline V gene are LGHNA and YNFKEQ. The CDR3 has 16 amino acids.

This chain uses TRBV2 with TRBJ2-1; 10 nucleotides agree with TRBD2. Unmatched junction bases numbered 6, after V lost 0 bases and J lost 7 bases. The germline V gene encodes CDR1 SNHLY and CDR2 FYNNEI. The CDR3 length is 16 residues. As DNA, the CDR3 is TGTGCCAGCAGTGAAGCGCAGGGACTAGCGAGGAATGAGCAGTTCTTC. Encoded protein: CASSEAQGLARNEQFF. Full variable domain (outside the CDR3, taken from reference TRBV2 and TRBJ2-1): EPEVTQTPSHQVTQMGQEVILRCVPISNHLYFYWYRQILGQKVEFLVSFYNNEISEKSEIFDDQFSVERPDGSNFTLKIRSTKLEDSAMYFCASSEAQGLARNEQFFGPGTRLTVL.

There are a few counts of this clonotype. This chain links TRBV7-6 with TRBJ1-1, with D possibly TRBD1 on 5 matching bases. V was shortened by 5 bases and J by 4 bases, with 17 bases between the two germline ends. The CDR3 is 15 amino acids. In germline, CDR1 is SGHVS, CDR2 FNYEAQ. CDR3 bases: TGTGCCAGCAGCCCCCTGACAGAGGACGGCACTGAAGCTTTCTTT. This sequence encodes CASSPLTEDGTEAFF.

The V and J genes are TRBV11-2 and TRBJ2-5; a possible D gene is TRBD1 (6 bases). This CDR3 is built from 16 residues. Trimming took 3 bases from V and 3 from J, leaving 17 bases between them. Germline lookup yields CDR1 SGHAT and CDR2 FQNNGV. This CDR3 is CASSFYRATGKETQYF. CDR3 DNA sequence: TGTGCCAGCAGCTTCTACAGGGCTACAGGGAAAGAGACCCAGTACTTC.

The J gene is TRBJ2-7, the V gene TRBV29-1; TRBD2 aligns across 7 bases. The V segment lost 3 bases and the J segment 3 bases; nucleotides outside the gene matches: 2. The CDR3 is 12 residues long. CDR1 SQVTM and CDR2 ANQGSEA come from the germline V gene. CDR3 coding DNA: TGCAGCGTTGAGGGGGGGAACTACGAGCAGTACTTC. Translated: CSVEGGNYEQYF.

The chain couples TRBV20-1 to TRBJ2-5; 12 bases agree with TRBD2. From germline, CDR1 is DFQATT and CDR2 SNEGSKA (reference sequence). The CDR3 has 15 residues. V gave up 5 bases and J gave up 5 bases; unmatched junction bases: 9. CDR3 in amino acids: CSAWPTSGSRETQYF. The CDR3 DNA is TGCAGTGCTTGGCCGACTAGCGGGAGTCGCGAGACCCAGTACTTC.